This record covers a single TCR beta chain. This specimen belongs to a study of cytotoxic CD8 clonotypes in ibrutinib-treated CLL. The CDR3 is 16 residues long. CDR1 is SGHVS and CDR2 is FNYEAQ in the germline V gene. V was shortened by 5 bases and J by 1 base, with 15 bases between the two germline ends. Using immunoSEQ multiplex PCR, the repertoire was profiled, and TCRdb retains in-frame clones only, with some absent. The table lists about 140,000 clones, 70% to 90% of them singletons. The source was PBMCs, collected after 36 months of ibrutinib treatment. The V call is TRBV7-6, the J call TRBJ2-1; D might be TRBD2 (6 bases). The clonotype was recovered from a human donor with chronic lymphocytic leukemia. The CDR3 DNA reads TGTGCCAGCAGCAAGTATAGCGGAAATTCCTACAATGAGCAGTTCTTC. Residues: CASSKYSGNSYNEQFF.